The present T cell receptor (beta chain) was sequenced within a study of T cell responses to AZD1222 COVID-19 vaccine (dated by TCRdb to the early 2020s). Broadly, across the study: AZD1222 recipients given second doses at about 4 weeks or at about 12 weeks were pooled, since spike-specific TCR depth and breadth were not found to differ between the two schedules. TCR sequencing covered roughly 230 trial participants: nearly 210 given two doses of AZD1222 and approximately 26 given two doses of MenACWY control vaccine. Trial participants were enrolled into age subgroups of 18-55, 56-69 and 70-plus years, which contained around 150, 28 and 57 TCR-sequenced participants, respectively.

The CDR3, cysteine through phenylalanine, is 15 amino acids long. The kept DNA is CDR3 alone, 45 bases in frame from the first base. CDR1 and CDR2 (SEHNR, FQNEAQ) derive from the germline V gene (reference sequence). Deletion took 5 bases off V and 6 bases off J, with a span of 14 bases between the germline ends. The CDR3 regions of human TCRbeta chains were analyzed by immunosequencing. As for the original processing: TCRs in the repertoires were compared against a reference library of SARS-CoV-2-specific TCRs that had been generated with the MIRA antigen-specificity platform. Breadth was defined as the fraction of unique TCRs that were SARS-CoV-2-associated. Depth was defined as the fraction of total T cells that were SARS-CoV-2-associated. Using the MIRA data, each spike-specific TCR was mapped to the spike region that the TCR reacts to and placed in a CD4 or CD8 class. Log10-transformed breadth and depth values were compared by one-way ANOVA with Sidak's multiple comparisons tests. The clones in this table, taken by TCRdb from immuneACCESS, are in-frame only. Not every clone is retained; where verified, under half of the shortfall comes from an unresolved V gene, and the cause of the rest is unknown. D and trimming were read from the DNA, whereas the V and J calls and clone size are those reported in that table. The sample table shows roughly 180,000 clones, and about 94% are seen once. 9.2% of the sample is held by the ten biggest clonotypes.

A remark on this clone: It has no known antigen specificity. Base qualities are not at hand, and no much larger clone is one base apart.

On the study overall, not on this receptor specifically: No day 14 peak-response samples were available, so repertoires were characterized only after the peak T cell response. After two AZD1222 doses, both the breadth and the depth of spike-specific TCRs were significantly higher than at day 0 and than in MenACWY recipients. CD4 TCRs associated with the vaccine covered the entire spike protein, and the dominant responses were in regions 160-218 and 743-854. Conclusions about previously exposed vaccinees are limited, since just 5 to 7 AZD1222 recipients were seropositive for SARS-CoV-2 at baseline. Participants were mostly white British and included more females than males, and it was suggested by the authors that clonal diversity may have been underestimated. The 56-69-year group was small, and its depth increase did not reach significance, likely because of low power. Reportedly, almost half of the unique spike-specific TCRs recognized epitopes lying outside the regions that are mutated in the B.1.351 and B.1.1.7 variants.

In the paper's terms, the time point label means: baseline before first vaccination. The vaccinee samples were drawn from two UK trials, COV001 and COV002, one of which was a single-blind randomized controlled phase 2/3 trial testing AZD1222 (ChAdOx1 nCoV-19) in healthy adults. For TCRbeta chain sequencing, PBMC samples from trial participants were taken at day 0 and at day 28 after the second dose. The chain is made from TRBV7-9 and TRBJ1-6; a tentative D call is TRBD1 (6 bases match). The specimen was peripheral blood, collected on day 0 of AZD1222 vaccination. The source of this sequence is an adult in good health. The CDR3 sequence is CASSPGGASNSPLHF. The nucleotide sequence reads TGTGCCAGCAGCCCGGGGGGGGCGAGTAATTCACCCCTCCACTTT.